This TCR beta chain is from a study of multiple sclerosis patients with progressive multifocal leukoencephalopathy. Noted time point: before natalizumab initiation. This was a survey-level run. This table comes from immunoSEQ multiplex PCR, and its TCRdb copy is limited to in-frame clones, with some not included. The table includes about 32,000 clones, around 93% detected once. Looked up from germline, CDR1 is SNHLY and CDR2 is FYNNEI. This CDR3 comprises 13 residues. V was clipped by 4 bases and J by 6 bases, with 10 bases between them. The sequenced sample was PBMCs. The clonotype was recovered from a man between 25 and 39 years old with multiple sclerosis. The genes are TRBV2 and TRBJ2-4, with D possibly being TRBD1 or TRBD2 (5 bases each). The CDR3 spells CASSAEGPNIQYF. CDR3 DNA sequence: TGTGCCAGCAGTGCCGAGGGGCCAAACATTCAGTACTTC. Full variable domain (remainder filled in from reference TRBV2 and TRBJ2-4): EPEVTQTPSHQVTQMGQEVILRCVPISNHLYFYWYRQILGQKVEFLVSFYNNEISEKSEIFDDQFSVERPDGSNFTLKIRSTKLEDSAMYFCASSAEGPNIQYFGAGTRLSVL.